The 18 T cell receptor beta chains in this list originate from one sample, sequenced in a study of blood T cell repertoires in COVID-19. The repertoire was sequenced with immunoSEQ multiplex PCR; TCRdb's copy has only in-frame clones and lacks some. The table lists 200,000 to 250,000 clones, around four fifths of them singletons, with about a sixth in the top ten. Sample: peripheral blood. Receptors were obtained from a woman aged 80 or over with active or convalescent COVID-19.

J is TRBJ1-1 and V is TRBV4-2; unclear D gene. This CDR3 has 15 residues. The germline gives CDR1 LGHNA, CDR2 YNFKEQ. Trimming shortened V by 0 bases and J by 4 bases, and 12 bases separated the two germline ends. The CDR3 protein is CASSQDVAVGTEAFF. The CDR3 coding sequence is TGTGCCAGCAGCCAAGATGTCGCGGTAGGCACTGAAGCTTTCTTT.

This sequence joins TRBV5-4 and TRBJ2-3, with TRBD1 matching over 8 bases. Trimming removed 0 bases from V and 6 bases from J; junction bases left unmatched: 6. Germline V lookup: CDR1 SGHNT, CDR2 YYREEE (reference sequence). The CDR3 is 15 residues long. CDR3 region: CASSLVQGARDTQYF. The CDR3 DNA sequence: TGTGCCAGCAGCTTGGTGCAGGGGGCGCGGGATACGCAGTATTTT.

The V and J genes are TRBV27 and TRBJ1-1; no clear D. Trimming removed 8 bases at V and 4 bases at J, with 8 bases between. CDR3 length: 11 amino acids. Germline CDR1 MNHEY, CDR2 SMNVEV (reference sequence). The CDR3 loop is CASPSFTEAFF. The DNA for the CDR3 is TGTGCCAGCCCTTCCTTCACTGAAGCTTTCTTT.

V gene TRBV9 combines with J gene TRBJ2-7; 11 bases match TRBD2. V was clipped by 0 bases and J by 3 bases; unmatched bases: 2. CDR3 size: 15 residues. Germline lookup yields CDR1 SGDLS and CDR2 YYNGEE. The CDR3 here is CASSVASGRFYEQYF. DNA of the CDR3: TGTGCCAGCAGCGTAGCTAGCGGGAGGTTCTACGAGCAGTACTTC.

The gene calls are TRBV29-1 and TRBJ2-2; D remains unclear. The germline CDR1 and CDR2 sequences are SQVTM and ANQGSEA. Trimming left V 4 bases short and J 5 bases short, with 14 bases between. CDR3 length: 14 residues. The CDR3 nucleotides are TGCAGCGTTGCAGGCCCCGTGGTGACCGGGGAGCTGTTTTTT. Its translation: CSVAGPVVTGELFF.

The chain joins TRBV5-1 to TRBJ2-1; TRBD2 matches 9 bases. Germline trimming cut 2 bases from V and 2 bases from J; bases unmatched to any gene: 2. Germline V gene lookup returns CDR1 SGHRS and CDR2 YFSETQ. CDR3 length equals 15 residues. The CDR3 DNA is TGCGCCAGCAGCTTAGTAGCGGGGGCCTACAATGAGCAGTTCTTC. Protein sequence: CASSLVAGAYNEQFF.

Remarks on this clone: The CDR3 does not close with the conserved phenylalanine or tryptophan, likely indicating a read error. It is unclear where the CDR3 begins or ends on the DNA, so no DNA is shown, and the CDR3 is as TCRdb lists it. V gene TRBV3-1 (or the pseudogene TRBV3-2) combines with J gene TRBJ1-4; the table's D call of TRBD1 was not tested on the DNA. In germline, CDR1 is LGHDT, CDR2 YNNKEL (reference sequence). Counting both end residues, the CDR3 totals 8 amino acids. The CDR3 here is CAEKQVLI.

This sequence joins TRBV5-4 and TRBJ2-3; D perhaps matches TRBD2 (6 bases). Trimming removed 2 bases from V and 3 bases from J, with 10 bases in between. This CDR3 region has 14 residues. Germline loops: CDR1 SGHNT, CDR2 YYREEE (reference sequence). CDR3: CASSFSSDTDTQYF. CDR3 in DNA: TGTGCCAGCAGCTTTTCTAGCGATACAGATACGCAGTATTTT.

This clone came up a few times. The chain couples TRBV19 to TRBJ1-5, with 7 nucleotides matching TRBD1. Trimming removed 6 bases from V and 6 bases from J; junction bases left unmatched: 17. Germline V gene lookup returns CDR1 LNHDA and CDR2 SQIVND (reference sequence). The CDR3 length is 17 residues. The CDR3: CASRFGVPTGYSQPQHF. The CDR3 coding sequence is TGTGCCAGTAGGTTCGGGGTCCCGACAGGGTATAGTCAGCCCCAGCATTTT.

This chain links TRBV6-2 or TRBV6-3 with TRBJ2-6, with 9 bases that match TRBD1. Germline V gives CDR1 MNHEY, CDR2 SVGEGT. This CDR3 is 21 amino acids long. The V segment lost 4 bases and the J segment 3 bases; nucleotides outside the gene matches: 19. The CDR3 sequence: CASSFFPGQGLGSNGANVLTF. Written as DNA, the CDR3 is TGTGCCAGCAGTTTCTTCCCGGGACAGGGTCTCGGCTCCAATGGGGCCAACGTCCTGACTTTC.

The chain is built from TRBV3-1 (or the pseudogene TRBV3-2) and TRBJ2-5, with 16 bases matching TRBD2. V lost 7 bases and J lost 6; bases outside the gene matches: 8. The CDR3 covers 16 residues. Germline V gene lookup returns CDR1 LGHDT and CDR2 YNNKEL (reference sequence). The CDR3 DNA sequence: TGTGCCAGCACCCAGGGACTAGCGGGGGGGCAGAAGACCCAGTACTTC. Protein: CASTQGLAGGQKTQYF.

The chain employs TRBV27 and TRBJ2-7; D might be TRBD2 (6 bases). The CDR3 spans 16 residues. Trimming pared 3 bases from V and 2 bases from J, leaving 17 bases between. Germline CDR1 reads MNHEY; CDR2 reads SMNVEV (reference sequence). CDR3 DNA sequence: TGTGCCAGCAGTTTGGGGCCCTCGCGGGGAACCTACGAGCAGTACTTC. Protein product: CASSLGPSRGTYEQYF.

The CDR3 reads CASSLQGASYNEQFF. CDR3 in DNA: TGTGCCAGCAGCTTACAGGGGGCCTCCTACAATGAGCAGTTCTTC. This chain links TRBV7-2 with TRBJ2-1, with 8 bases fitting TRBD1. J was trimmed by 0 bases and V by 2 bases; bases with no gene match: 0. CDR3 length: 15 residues. CDR1 is SGHTA and CDR2 is FQGNSA in the germline V gene. Supplemented by reference TRBV7-2 and TRBJ2-1, the full variable domain reads GAGVSQSPSNKVTEKGKDVELRCDPISGHTALYWYRQSLGQGLEFLIYFQGNSAPDKSGLPSDRFSAERTGGSVSTLTIQRTQQEDSAVYLCASSLQGASYNEQFFGPGTRLTVL.

This clone appeared once. This chain joins TRBV28 and TRBJ2-5; 8 bases are a match to TRBD2. Germline lookup yields CDR1 MDHEN and CDR2 SYDVKM. The CDR3 sequence is 15 residues long. V trimming: 4 bases; J trimming: 1 base; junction bases outside the gene matches: 5. For the CDR3, the DNA is TGTGCCAGCAGTTATGCCGGACTAGCCCAAGAGACCCAGTACTTC. Translated: CASSYAGLAQETQYF.

This clone was recorded many times. V gene TRBV27 combines with J gene TRBJ2-1; 9 bases are a match to TRBD2. Per germline, CDR1 MNHEY and CDR2 SMNVEV (reference sequence). The CDR3 extends over 15 amino acids. V shed 8 bases, J shed 2 bases, and the junction held 7 bases outside the gene matches. The CDR3 nucleotides read TGTGCCAGCGGGGGGTTAGCGGGAGCCTACAATGAGCAGTTCTTC. Its translation is CASGGLAGAYNEQFF.

V and J are TRBV5-4 and TRBJ2-7; 10 positions match TRBD2. Per the germline V gene, CDR1 is SGHNT and CDR2 is YYREEE (reference sequence). After removal of 5 bases from V and 4 bases from J, the junction contained 6 bases not matched to a gene. CDR3 length: 14 amino acids. CDR3 bases: TGTGCCAGCAGTCCAGCGGGAGGGCCATACGAGCAGTACTTC. It is translated as CASSPAGGPYEQYF.

The chain is built from TRBV5-6 and TRBJ2-1; tentative D call: TRBD1 (6 bases). Trimming cost V 0 bases and J 12 bases, with 16 bases left between them. CDR1 and CDR2 (germline): SGHDT, YYEEEE. CDR3 size: 14 residues. The CDR3 sequence: CASSLGQASFWQFF. Here the CDR3 DNA reads TGTGCCAGCAGCTTGGGACAGGCTAGCTTCTGGCAGTTCTTC.

This rearrangement joins TRBV4-1 to TRBJ1-2; no clear D. Germline CDR1 is MGHRA and CDR2 is YSYEKL. This CDR3 is 12 amino acids long. The germline V and J ends were trimmed by 0 bases and 7 bases, with 6 bases remaining between them. The CDR3 DNA is TGCGCCAGCAGCCAAGATTCGGGTGGCTACACCTTC. Protein: CASSQDSGGYTF.